Reported below is one T cell receptor beta chain. Its antigen has not been determined. No quality values exist for individual bases; no much larger clone is one base distant. Taken from the germline V gene, the CDR1 and CDR2 loops are SGHDT and YYEEEE. V gives up 1 base and J gives up 8 bases, and the segment between their germline ends measures 12 bases. The CDR3, cysteine through phenylalanine, is 13 amino acids long. Only the CDR3 portion is preserved as DNA: 39 bases, with reading frame beginning at the first base. The record originates from a study of blood T cell repertoires in COVID-19 (dated by TCRdb to about 2020). A note on the overall study: The collaborator samples originated in the United States, Italy and Spain and spanned the acute and convalescent phases of COVID-19. The prospective study material was composed of cDNA or gDNA derived from T cells, B-cell-depleted T cells, or PBMCs. Subjects who had been exposed to COVID-19, were actively infected with it, or had recovered from it provided the deeply sampled blood TCRbeta repertoires that made up the dataset. The repertoires were released in a freely available public database intended as a resource for research on the immune response to SARS-CoV-2. The samples were drawn from the first 160 participants of the ongoing ImmuneRACE study and from 950 to 1,500 subjects provided by 6 global collaborators. A de-identified subject ID, COVID-19 status, age in years and sex were almost always included in the sample metadata. HLA class I and class II types, where available, came from metadata supplied by the sample provider rather than from assay-based typing.

Results and caveats for the whole study, not just this receptor: Clinical and demographic metadata were provided uncurated, with the amount varying by source and participant.

Whole blood was collected in K2EDTA tubes by collaborating institutions according to the institutions' own protocols. For TCRbeta analysis, collaborators shipped samples as frozen whole blood, isolated PBMCs, or DNA extracted from either of those sample types. TCRbeta CDR3 regions were amplified from genomic DNA using the immunoSEQ Assay, a bias-controlled multiplex PCR. The paper's data handling went like this. The number of nucleated cells in each sample was estimated from the amplification of reference gene primers within the assay. Sequence reads were collapsed and filtered to measure the absolute abundance of every unique TCRbeta CDR3 rearrangement. For each sample, productive Simpson clonality was calculated by taking the square root of Simpson's diversity index across productive rearrangements. As stored in TCRdb, this immuneACCESS dataset retains in-frame rearrangements with V and J assigned. A fraction of the clones does not appear; measured against another copy, unresolved V genes explain less than half of the discrepancy, and the remainder lacks a known reason. The DNA gave D and trimming, while V, J and clone size come from that table. This sample has roughly 250,000 clones in its table, and 85% to 90% of those were observed once. The top ten clonotypes cover 3% to 4.5% of the sample.

This TCR was sampled from a woman between 35 and 50 years old with acute or convalescent COVID-19. Recombination connected TRBV5-6 to TRBJ1-1, with the D gene uncertain. The sequenced material came from peripheral blood. DNA sequence: TGTGCCAGCAGCTTGAGTTCGGTCCCGGAAGCTTTCTTT. Its product reads: CASSLSSVPEAFF. Outside the CDR3, residues come from the reference TRBV5-6 and TRBJ1-1 proteins, so the full variable domain is: DAGVTQSPTHLIKTRGQQVTLRCSPKSGHDTVSWYQQALGQGPQFIFQYYEEEERQRGNFPDRFSGHQFPNYSSELNVNALLLGDSALYLCASSLSSVPEAFFGQGTRLTVV.